This T cell receptor (beta chain) was sequenced in a study of identifying expanded T cells in peripheral blood. Sequencing was performed with immunoSEQ multiplex PCR; in TCRdb, only in-frame clones are kept and a portion is missing. The profile shows 90,000 to 95,000 clones, 88% of them singletons. Concerning this clone: The antigen remains unidentified.

No infections or other immune events were documented during collection. Study results and caveats: Over approximately two and four weeks, about 17 and 20 clones changed, versus roughly 1.2 between replicates. Variance in clone template counts between roughly 2-week samples significantly increased with total template count across all healthy donors.

The CDR3 has 14 amino acids. The V gene lost 3 bases and the J gene lost 5 bases, with 11 bases spanning the gap. The germline gives CDR1 SGHRS, CDR2 YFSETQ. The receptor was isolated from a person between 18 and 75 years old in good health. V is TRBV5-1 and J is TRBJ2-2; D possibly uses TRBD1 or TRBD2 (5 bases each). Material: blood. CDR3 bases: TGCGCCAGCAGCTCTGGGGCGGGTACCGGGGAGCTGTTTTTT. As protein: CASSSGAGTGELFF.